A single sample is the source of the 11 T cell receptor beta chains below, sequenced in a study of blood T cells in healthy people across ages. The use of a sample-barcoded 5' primer and a J-beta primer mix characterized a second PCR of roughly 6 to 11 cycles. A single record per CDR3 protein comes from TCRdb applying MiXCR to the 5' RACE reads. This table has around 1,600,000 distinct CDR3 sequences, 35% to 45% appearing once. Specimen: blood. The receptor set was obtained from a woman in her late teens or twenties in good health.

This chain links TRBV9 with TRBJ2-5; possible D gene TRBD2, 6 bases. V was shortened by 0 bases and J by 4 bases, with 10 bases between the two germline ends. Germline lookup yields CDR1 SGDLS and CDR2 YYNGEE. The CDR3 loop spans 14 amino acids. The DNA for the CDR3 is TGTGCCAGCAGCGTAGCGGCGGGGCGAGAGACCCAGTACTTC. Protein product: CASSVAAGRETQYF. Drawing the rest from reference TRBV9 and TRBJ2-5, the complete variable domain is DSGVTQTPKHLITATGQRVTLRCSPRSGDLSVYWYQQSLDQGLQFLIQYYNGEERAKGNILERFSAQQFPDLHSELNLSSLELGDSALYFCASSVAAGRETQYFGPGTRLLVL.

The chain employs TRBV25-1 and TRBJ1-6, with TRBD1 identical over 7 bases. The germline V gene encodes CDR1 MGHDK and CDR2 SYGVNS. J gave up 4 bases and V 1 base, and 1 base lay outside the gene matches. CDR3 length: 15 amino acids. The CDR3 DNA sequence: TGTGCCAGCAGTGAATTCAGGGGGTATAATTCACCCCTCCACTTT. Translation gives CASSEFRGYNSPLHF.

This clonotype was seen only a few times. The chain links TRBV29-1 to TRBJ2-7; 7 nucleotides agree with TRBD1. Germline CDR1 and CDR2: SQVTM and ANQGSEA. The V gene end was trimmed by 6 bases and the J gene end by 3 bases; junction bases not matched to a gene: 5. The CDR3 has 12 amino acids. This CDR3 is CSVQGQLYEQYF. In DNA, the CDR3 is TGCAGCGTCCAGGGACAGCTCTACGAGCAGTACTTC.

The rearrangement uses TRBV21-1 and TRBJ1-1. TRBV21-1 is given as a pseudogene. The CDR3 totals 14 residues. The CDR3 sequence is CASCSPPGNTEAFF. The DNA of the CDR3 is TGTGCCAGCTGCAGCCCTCCGGGGAACACTGAAGCTTTCTTT.

This clonotype was seen only a few times. The rearrangement links TRBV7-9 to TRBJ2-1; no reliable D call. Trimming removed 7 bases at V and 0 bases at J, with 10 bases between. The CDR3 contains 14 residues. CDR1 and CDR2 from the germline V gene are SEHNR and FQNEAQ (reference sequence). Here the CDR3 reads CASTRGGSYNEQFF. In nucleotides, the CDR3 is TGTGCCAGCACTCGTGGTGGCTCCTACAATGAGCAGTTCTTC.

V and J are TRBV27 and TRBJ1-4, with no clear D. The CDR3 is made up of 13 amino acids. The germline CDR1 and CDR2 sequences are MNHEY and SMNVEV (reference sequence). Trimming cost V 2 bases and J 7 bases, with 8 bases left between them. In nucleotides, the CDR3 is TGTGCCAGCAGTTTACATTTCGCTGAAAAACTGTTTTTT. Its translation: CASSLHFAEKLFF.

This clonotype has only a few counts. The CDR3 is CASSFLGRAYNEQFF. The CDR3 DNA reads TGCGCCAGCAGCTTCCTAGGGCGAGCCTACAATGAGCAGTTCTTC. This rearrangement joins TRBV4-3 to TRBJ2-1; D is unclear. Trimming cost V 5 bases and J 2 bases, with 13 bases left between them. Germline V CDR1 and CDR2: LGHNA, YSLEER. The length of the CDR3 is 15 residues.

J is TRBJ2-1 and V is TRBV5-6, with D possibly being TRBD2 (6 bases). Germline V gives CDR1 SGHDT, CDR2 YYEEEE. The CDR3 is 14 amino acids. Between the trimmed V and J ends, which lost 3 bases and 6 bases, there was a span of 13 bases. CDR3 residues: CASSYPGVPNEQFF. The CDR3 region has the DNA TGTGCCAGCAGCTACCCGGGAGTCCCCAATGAGCAGTTCTTC.

The chain uses TRBV27 and TRBJ1-1, with no clear D. The CDR3 loop spans 14 amino acids. From germline, CDR1 is MNHEY and CDR2 SMNVEV (reference sequence). The V and J ends lost 0 bases and 1 base respectively, with 6 bases between them. CDR3 coding DNA: TGTGCCAGCAGTTTATCCATGGGGAACACTGAAGCTTTCTTT. This gives the protein CASSLSMGNTEAFF.

This chain connects TRBV28 to TRBJ1-1, with 7 bases matching TRBD1. The CDR3 has 15 residues. Germline V gene lookup returns CDR1 MDHEN and CDR2 SYDVKM. With V trimmed by 6 bases and J by 1 base, 8 bases remained unmatched. The CDR3 nucleotides are TGTGCCAGCAGAAACCGACAGGGTGAGAACACTGAAGCTTTCTTT. It specifies CASRNRQGENTEAFF.

This clonotype showed up just a few times. The chain links TRBV9 to TRBJ1-2; perhaps TRBD1 as D (5 bases). Trimming pared 0 bases from V and 4 bases from J, leaving 10 bases between. CDR1 is SGDLS and CDR2 is YYNGEE in the germline V gene. The CDR3 sequence is 14 residues long. CDR3 sequence (DNA): TGTGCCAGCAGCGTAGGGGCAGGGAGCTATGGCTACACCTTC. This translates into CASSVGAGSYGYTF.